This TCR beta chain was observed in a study of CD8 T cells in ankylosing spondylitis. This clonotype was seen at least ten times. Its antigen is undetermined. The authors made TCR beta libraries by quantitative 5'-RACE with molecular barcodes. TCRdb recomputed calls from the 5' RACE reads with MiXCR, one row per CDR3 protein. The sample has about 140,000 distinct CDR3 sequences, 5.5% to 7.5% seen once. Per the germline V gene, CDR1 is KGHSH and CDR2 is LQKENI. The germline V and J ends were trimmed by 8 bases and 10 bases, with 14 bases remaining between them. The CDR3 totals 11 residues. Regarding the study as a whole: Clones that were linked to disease were CD8+ and were relatively rare in peripheral blood. In ankylosing spondylitis blood, a motif of 7 to 9 highly homologous TCR beta variants appeared characteristic.

This sequence joins TRBV18 and TRBJ1-1, with D possibly matching TRBD1 (5 bases). The source material was blood, either unsorted or a sorted T cell fraction (not recorded which). The receptor comes from a female donor with ankylosing spondylitis or in good health (not recorded which). The CDR3 is CASGESGTAFF. CDR3 DNA sequence: TGTGCCAGCGGCGAATCCGGGACAGCTTTCTTT.